Listed here is a single T cell receptor (beta chain). This specimen belongs to a study of blood T cell repertoires in COVID-19. Study-wide context: Specimens from acute and convalescent COVID-19 originated in the United States, Italy and Spain.

The CDR3 is 15 residues long. TCRdb keeps only in-frame clones here, not all; method: immunoSEQ multiplex PCR. This table has fewer than 350,000 clones, approximately 83% appearing once. The sequenced sample consisted of PBMCs or T cells enriched from blood (not recorded which). The sequence came from a woman aged 40 to 50 with acute COVID-19. The rearrangement joins TRBV1 to TRBJ2-7; the table's TRBD1 call for D was not verified on the DNA. TRBV1 is a known pseudogene. The CDR3 spells CTSSYTDRGLYEQYF. DNA for the CDR3: TGCACCAGCAGCTATACGGACAGGGGGCTGTACGAGCAGTACTTC.